The clone carrying this TCR beta chain has only a few counts. Its antigen is unidentified. This entry comes from a study of breast tumors, draining lymph nodes, adjacent tissues. Study-wide findings and caveats: Findings are consistent with lymph node origin and intratumoral expansion of most tumor T cells. Tumor TCR diversity was below lymph nodes but above nontumor tissue. Compared with basal-like, luminal-like tumors shared significantly more repertoire with nontumor tissue.

Samples came from axillary lymph nodes draining the breast cancer. TCRdb re-called the multiplex PCR reads through MiXCR, storing one row per CDR3 protein. This sample yields under 300,000 distinct CDR3 sequences, of which about 34% are seen a single time; 3% to 4% belongs to the top ten. Germline assignment: CDR1 MDHEN and CDR2 SYDVKM. This CDR3 region has 15 residues. V lost 6 bases to trimming and J lost 6 bases; unmatched junction nucleotides: 8. This chain uses TRBV28 with TRBJ1-5, with 10 bases identical to TRBD1. Sequenced material: axillary lymph node tissue. The source of this sequence is a female donor with breast cancer. Some clones in this sample may be carry-over from other donors' samples. The chain's CDR3 is CASSWGQGLGQPQHF. CDR3 sequence (DNA): TGTGCCAGCAGCTGGGGACAGGGGCTCGGTCAGCCCCAGCATTTT.